The present T cell receptor beta chain was sequenced within a study of blood T cell repertoires in COVID-19. The germline CDR1 and CDR2 sequences are LNHDA and SQIVND (reference sequence). V trimming: 6 bases; J trimming: 0 bases; junction bases outside the gene matches: 18. The CDR3 is 19 residues long. This clone was counted a single time. The protocol was immunoSEQ multiplex PCR, while the TCRdb copy is restricted to in-frame clones and leaves out a portion. The sample lists 200,000 to 250,000 clones, roughly 84% occurring once. The TCR sequence derives from an elderly woman with active or convalescent COVID-19. Sequencing was performed on peripheral blood. This rearrangement joins TRBV19 to TRBJ2-3, with 7 bases matching TRBD2. CDR3: CASSRPTVGLAASTDTQYF. CDR3 DNA sequence: TGTGCCAGTAGCAGACCGACAGTTGGGCTAGCGGCTAGCACAGATACGCAGTATTTT.